The entry below gives a single TCR beta chain sequence along with its context. The sample is drawn from a study of blood T cell repertoires in COVID-19. For the study at large: The United States, Italy and Spain supplied acute and convalescent COVID-19 samples. T cells, B-cell-depleted T cells, or PBMCs supplied cDNA or gDNA.

How the authors handled the data: From reference gene primer amplification, estimates of nucleated cell counts were derived. The table came from immunoSEQ multiplex PCR; TCRdb's copy has only in-frame clones and leaves some out. That table furnishes V, J and clone size, whereas the DNA furnished D and trimming. This table has tens of thousands of clones, roughly four fifths appearing once. The CDR3 extends over 12 amino acids. The V and J ends lost 2 bases and 7 bases respectively, with 9 bases between them. Germline CDR1 and CDR2: LNHDA and SQIVND (reference sequence). The sequence came from a human donor in a cohort sampled during active COVID-19. V is TRBV19 and J is TRBJ2-7; D gene ambiguous. The source material was peripheral blood. As DNA, the CDR3 is TGTGCCAGTAGTATAATAGTGCGAGAGCAGTACTTC. Amino acids: CASSIIVREQYF.